The clone carrying this TCR beta chain was observed many times. The source of the sample is a study of T cells in Graves' hyperthyroidism and ophthalmopathy. Sample collection date corresponds to first hyperthyroidism diagnosis, prior to any ophthalmopathy symptoms. V was pared by 5 bases and J by 5 bases, with 10 bases of the junction left unmatched. The CDR3 runs to 15 residues. Per the germline V gene, CDR1 is DFQATT and CDR2 is SNEGSKA (reference sequence). Amplification yielded TCR beta CDR3 regions, with RNA transcripts as the source. TCR CDR3 regions were first amplified by RT-PCR with HTBI primers. TCRdb used MiXCR to reprocess the multiplex PCR reads, holding one entry per CDR3 protein. The data contain about 160,000 distinct CDR3 sequences, over 8% of them seen just once; the ten biggest clones take up roughly 23%.

Sequencing was done on a sample of blood. This TCR derives from a woman younger than 35 with Graves' hyperthyroidism that later progressed to Graves' ophthalmopathy. The chain combines TRBV20-1 with TRBJ2-1; 9 bases agree with TRBD2. The DNA for the CDR3 is TGCAGTGCTGACGATTCTAGCGGGGTTAACAATGAGCAGTTCTTC. Translating it yields CSADDSSGVNNEQFF.